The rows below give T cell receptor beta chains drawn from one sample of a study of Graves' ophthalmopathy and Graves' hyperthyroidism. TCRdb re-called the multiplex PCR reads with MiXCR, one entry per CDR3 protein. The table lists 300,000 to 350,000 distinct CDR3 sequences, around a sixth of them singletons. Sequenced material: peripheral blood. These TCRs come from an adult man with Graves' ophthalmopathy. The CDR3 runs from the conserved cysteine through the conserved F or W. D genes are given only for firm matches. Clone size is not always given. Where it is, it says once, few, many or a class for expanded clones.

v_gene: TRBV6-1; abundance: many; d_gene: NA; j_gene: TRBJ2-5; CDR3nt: TGTGCCAGCAGGAGGGACTTCAAGGAGACCCAGTACTTC; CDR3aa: CASRRDFKETQYF
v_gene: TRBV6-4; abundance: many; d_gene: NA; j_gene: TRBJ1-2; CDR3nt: TGTGCCAGCAGTGAGGACCAGGTATACTACACCTTC; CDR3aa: CASSEDQVYYTF
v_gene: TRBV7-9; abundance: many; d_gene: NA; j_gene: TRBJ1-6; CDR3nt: TGTGCCAGCAGCTTGCAGCAAAATTCACCCCTCCACTTT; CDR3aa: CASSLQQNSPLHF
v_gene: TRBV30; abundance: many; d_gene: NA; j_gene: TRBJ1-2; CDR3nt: TGTGCCCTCCACCGGGAACGCAAGGGCTATGGCTACACCTTC; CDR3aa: CALHRERKGYGYTF
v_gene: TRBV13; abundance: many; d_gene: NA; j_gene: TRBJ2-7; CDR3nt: TGTGCCAGCAGCTTAGGCAGGGGTTACGAGCAGTACTTC; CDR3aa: CASSLGRGYEQYF
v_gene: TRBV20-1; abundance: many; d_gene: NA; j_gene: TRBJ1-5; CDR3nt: TGCAGTGCTAGCGCGACGACCTTTTCCCAGCATTTT; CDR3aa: CSASATTFSQHF
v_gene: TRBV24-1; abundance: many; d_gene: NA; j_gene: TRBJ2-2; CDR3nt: TGTGCCACCAGTGACCGGGGCGCAGATCAGAACACCGGGGAGCTGTTTTTT; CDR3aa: CATSDRGADQNTGELFF
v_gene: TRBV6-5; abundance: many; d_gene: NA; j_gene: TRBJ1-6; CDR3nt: TGTGCCAGCAGCGACCGAGGCGTTTCACCCCTCCACTTT; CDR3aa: CASSDRGVSPLHF
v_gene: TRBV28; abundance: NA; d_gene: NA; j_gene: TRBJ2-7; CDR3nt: TGTGCCAGCAGTTTAGAGGGGAACTCCGAGCAGTACTTC; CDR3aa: CASSLEGNSEQYF
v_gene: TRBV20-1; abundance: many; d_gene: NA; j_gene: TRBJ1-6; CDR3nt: TGCAGTGCTAGAGATCCTCTTAGGGCGACCTCACCCCTCCACTTT; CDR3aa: CSARDPLRATSPLHF
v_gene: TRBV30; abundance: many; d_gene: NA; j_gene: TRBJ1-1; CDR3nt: TGTGCCCTAACAGGGTTCACTGAAGCTTTCTTT; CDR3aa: CALTGFTEAFF
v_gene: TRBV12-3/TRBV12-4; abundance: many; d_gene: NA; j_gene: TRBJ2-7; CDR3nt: TGTGCCAGCAGTCCCACAGGGTGGTACGAGCAGTACTTC; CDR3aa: CASSPTGWYEQYF
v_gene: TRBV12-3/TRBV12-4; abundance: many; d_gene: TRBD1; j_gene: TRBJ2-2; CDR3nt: TGTGCCAGCAGTCGGGACAGGGGGAACACCGGGGAGCTGTTTTTT; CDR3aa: CASSRDRGNTGELFF
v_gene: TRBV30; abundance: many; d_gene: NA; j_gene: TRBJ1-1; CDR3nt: TGTGCCTGGAGTGCACGAGGAGGGTTGAACACTGAAGCTTTCTTT; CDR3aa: CAWSARGGLNTEAFF
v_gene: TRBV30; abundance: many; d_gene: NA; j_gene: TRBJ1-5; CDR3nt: TGTGCCTGGAGTGTATTACTAGGAGTAAATCAGCCCCAGCATTTT; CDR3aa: CAWSVLLGVNQPQHF
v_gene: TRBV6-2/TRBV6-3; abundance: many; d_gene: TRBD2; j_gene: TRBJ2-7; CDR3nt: TGTGCCAGCAAGACTAGCAACACCTACGAGCAGTACTTC; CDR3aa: CASKTSNTYEQYF
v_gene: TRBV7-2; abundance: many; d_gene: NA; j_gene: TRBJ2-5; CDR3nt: TGTGCCAGCAGCTTTAACGAGGGGACCCGAGAGACCCAGTACTTC; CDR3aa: CASSFNEGTRETQYF
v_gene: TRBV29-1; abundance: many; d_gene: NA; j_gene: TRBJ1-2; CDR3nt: TGCAGCGTTGGAACAGCGTCTGACTATGGCTACACCTTC; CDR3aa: CSVGTASDYGYTF
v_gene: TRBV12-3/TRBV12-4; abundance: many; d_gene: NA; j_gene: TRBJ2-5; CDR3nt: TGTGCCAGCATGCTTGGATCACGGGAGACCCAGTACTTC; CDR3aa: CASMLGSRETQYF
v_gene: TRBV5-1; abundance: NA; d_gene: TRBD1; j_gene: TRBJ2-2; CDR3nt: TGCGCCAGCAGCCGGTTGGGACAGGGCGGCACCGGGGAGCTGTTTTTT; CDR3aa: CASSRLGQGGTGELFF
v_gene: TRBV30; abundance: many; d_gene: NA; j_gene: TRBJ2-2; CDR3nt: TGTGCCTGGAGTGTAAATGAGGACGGGGAGCTGTTTTTT; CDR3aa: CAWSVNEDGELFF
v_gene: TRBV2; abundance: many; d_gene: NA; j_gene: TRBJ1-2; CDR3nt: TGTGCCAGCGGGGGGGTAGGTGGCTACACCTTC; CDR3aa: CASGGVGGYTF
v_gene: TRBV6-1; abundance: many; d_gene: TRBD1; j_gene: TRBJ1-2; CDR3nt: TGTGCCAGCAGCCCGACAGGGTTAATCTATGGCTACACCTTC; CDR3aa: CASSPTGLIYGYTF
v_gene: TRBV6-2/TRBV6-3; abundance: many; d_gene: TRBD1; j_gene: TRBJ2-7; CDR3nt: TGTGCCAGCAGGCTGGGCAAACGGGACAGGGGAAAACACGAGCAGTACTTC; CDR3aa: CASRLGKRDRGKHEQYF
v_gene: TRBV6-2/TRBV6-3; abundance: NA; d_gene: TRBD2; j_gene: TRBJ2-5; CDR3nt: TGTGCCAGCAGTTACCAACTAGCGGGGGGGCCCCGAGAGACCCAGTACTTC; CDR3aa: CASSYQLAGGPRETQYF
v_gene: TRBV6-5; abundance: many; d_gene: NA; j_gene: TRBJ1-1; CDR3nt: TGTGCCAGCAGTTACTCAGACACTGAAGCTTTCTTT; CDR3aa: CASSYSDTEAFF
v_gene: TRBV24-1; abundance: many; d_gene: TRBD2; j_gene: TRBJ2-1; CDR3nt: TGTGCCACCAGGGCCACTAGCGGTTATTACAATGAGCAGTTCTTC; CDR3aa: CATRATSGYYNEQFF
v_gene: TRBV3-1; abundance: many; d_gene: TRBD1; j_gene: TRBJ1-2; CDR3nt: TGTGCCAGCAGCCACTGGGACAGGGTCGGCTATGGCTACACCTTC; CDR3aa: CASSHWDRVGYGYTF
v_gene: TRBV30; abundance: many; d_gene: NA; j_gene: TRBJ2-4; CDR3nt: TGTGCCTGTCTTGAGGGGGTGAACATTCAGTACTTC; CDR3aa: CACLEGVNIQYF
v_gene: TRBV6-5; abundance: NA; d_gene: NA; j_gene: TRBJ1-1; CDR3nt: TGTGCCAGCAGTTACAGCATCGGGACACAACTAAACACTGAAGCTTTCTTT; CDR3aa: CASSYSIGTQLNTEAFF
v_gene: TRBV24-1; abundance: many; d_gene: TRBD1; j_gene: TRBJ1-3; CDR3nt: TGTGCCACCAGTGAGTCTACAGGGGCCGGCTCTGGAAACACCATATATTTT; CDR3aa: CATSESTGAGSGNTIYF
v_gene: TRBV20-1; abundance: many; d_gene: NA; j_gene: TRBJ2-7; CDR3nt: TGCAGTGCTAGTCAGGGCAGAAAAAAAACGAGGCGATACTACGAGCAGTACTTC; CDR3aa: CSASQGRKKTRRYYEQYF
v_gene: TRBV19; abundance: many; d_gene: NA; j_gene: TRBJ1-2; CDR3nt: TGTGCCAGTAGGCGGAATACTAACTATGGCTACACCTTC; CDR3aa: CASRRNTNYGYTF
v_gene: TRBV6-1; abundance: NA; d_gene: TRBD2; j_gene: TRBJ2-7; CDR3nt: TGTGCCAGCAGTCAACCGGGACTAAGATACGAGCAGTACTTC; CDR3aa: CASSQPGLRYEQYF
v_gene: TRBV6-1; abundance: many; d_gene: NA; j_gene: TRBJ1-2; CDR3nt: TGTGCCAGCACCGTCGGGCACTATGGCTACACCTTC; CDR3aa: CASTVGHYGYTF
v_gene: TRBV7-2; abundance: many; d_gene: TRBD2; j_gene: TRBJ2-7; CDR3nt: TGTGCCAGCAGCTACAGGACTAGCGGGGGCCTTTCCTACGAGCAGTACTTC; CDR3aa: CASSYRTSGGLSYEQYF
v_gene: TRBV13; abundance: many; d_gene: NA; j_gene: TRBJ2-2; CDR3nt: TGTGCCAGCAGCTCCAGAGAGGGGCAGGACACCGGGGAGCTGTTTTTT; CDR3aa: CASSSREGQDTGELFF
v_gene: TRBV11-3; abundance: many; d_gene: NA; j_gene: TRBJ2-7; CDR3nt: TGTGCCAGCAGCTTAACAGGGCGGCATGAGCAGTACTTC; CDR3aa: CASSLTGRHEQYF
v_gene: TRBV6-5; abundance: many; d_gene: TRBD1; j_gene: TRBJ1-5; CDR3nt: TGTGCCAGCAGGGGGACAGGGGATCGCAATCAGCCCCAGCATTTT; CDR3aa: CASRGTGDRNQPQHF
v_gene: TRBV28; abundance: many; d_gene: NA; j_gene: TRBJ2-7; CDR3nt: TGTGCCAGCAGTCAGGTGTGGCAGCGGAACTACGAGCAGTACTTC; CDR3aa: CASSQVWQRNYEQYF
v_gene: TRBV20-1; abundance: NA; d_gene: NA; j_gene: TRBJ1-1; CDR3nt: TGCAGTGCTGGACAGCGCGTTGGCGTAAACACTGAAGCTTTCTTT; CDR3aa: CSAGQRVGVNTEAFF
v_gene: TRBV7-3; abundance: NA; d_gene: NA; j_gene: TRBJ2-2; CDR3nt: TGTGCCAGCAGCTTAGGGATGGGAGGCGGGGAGCTGTTTTTT; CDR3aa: CASSLGMGGGELFF
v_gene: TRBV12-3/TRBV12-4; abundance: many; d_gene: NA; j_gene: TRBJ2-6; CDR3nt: TGTGCCAGCAGTTTATACGGCAGGGATAGCTCTGGGGCCAACGTCCTGACTTTC; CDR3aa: CASSLYGRDSSGANVLTF
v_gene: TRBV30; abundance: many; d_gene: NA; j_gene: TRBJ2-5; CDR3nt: TGTGCCTGGAGTGTAATAGGATCGGTTTCAGAGACCCAGTACTTC; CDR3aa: CAWSVIGSVSETQYF
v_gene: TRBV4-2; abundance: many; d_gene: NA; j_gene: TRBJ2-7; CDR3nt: TGTGCCAGCAGCCAAGAAGGTGGCATCCACTACGAGCAGTACTTC; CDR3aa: CASSQEGGIHYEQYF
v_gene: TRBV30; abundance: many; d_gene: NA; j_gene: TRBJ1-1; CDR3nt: TGTGCTAGTGTGGGACGCACTGAAGCTTTCTTT; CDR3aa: CASVGRTEAFF